The 27 T cell receptor beta chains below were found in one sample sequenced in a study of CD4 T cells in relation to SARS-CoV-2 and coronaviruses (dated by TCRdb to 2020 to 2023). CD4+ T cells from unexposed donors were collected before the COVID-19 pandemic (2011-2018). Library method: the immunoSEQ multiplex PCR assay. The table was pulled from immuneACCESS by TCRdb, which kept in-frame rearrangements only. Such tables lose some clones; where checked, under half of the loss comes from unresolved V genes, and the rest has no known cause. This sample holds some 65,000 clones; more than 75% were observed only once. The leading ten clones occupy about 1.6% of the sample. The sample taken for sequencing was memory CD4+ T cells from PBMCs. Interpreted using the paper, the cell subset or site label stands for: memory (non-naive) CD4+ T cells. The receptors stem from a human donor in good health.

A single count supports this clone. The J gene is TRBJ2-3, the V gene TRBV5-1; D may match TRBD1 or TRBD2 (5 bases each). The V end lost 1 base, the J end lost 7 bases, and 13 bases lay between the germline ends. The CDR3 extends over 14 amino acids. In germline, CDR1 is SGHRS, CDR2 YFSETQ. The CDR3 nucleotides read TGCGCCAGCAGCTTGAATACTGAGGGGAATACGCAGTATTTT. This gives the protein CASSLNTEGNTQYF. Full variable domain (remainder filled in from reference TRBV5-1 and TRBJ2-3): KAGVTQTPRYLIKTRGQQVTLSCSPISGHRSVSWYQQTPGQGLQFLFEYFSETQRNKGNFPGRFSGRQFSNSRSEMNVSTLELGDSALYLCASSLNTEGNTQYFGPGTRLTVL.

This clone was found a few times. The chain employs TRBV5-4 and TRBJ2-1, with 11 bases matching TRBD2. After removal of 4 bases from V and 8 bases from J, the junction contained 5 bases not matched to a gene. This CDR3 contains 14 residues. Germline values: CDR1 SGHNT, CDR2 YYREEE (reference sequence). DNA of the CDR3: TGTGCCAGCAGCCGACTAGCGGGAAGGGATGAGCAGTTCTTC. This sequence encodes CASSRLAGRDEQFF.

The V gene is TRBV5-8, the J gene TRBJ1-1; D is ambiguous. CDR1 and CDR2 from the germline V gene are SGHTS and YDEGEE. The length of the CDR3 is 14 residues. V was cut by 2 bases and J by 3 bases, with 11 bases left in between. DNA of the CDR3: TGTGCCAGCAGCTTATGGGGAGTCGACACTGAAGCTTTCTTT. It specifies CASSLWGVDTEAFF.

This chain connects TRBV5-6 to TRBJ1-2; 7 nucleotides line up with TRBD1. Germline V CDR1 and CDR2: SGHDT, YYEEEE. The CDR3 runs 16 residues. Losses at the gene ends were 2 bases for V and 3 bases for J; bases not matched to a gene: 10. This CDR3 is CASSFVNSGQYYGYTF. CDR3 bases: TGTGCCAGCAGCTTCGTTAATTCGGGACAGTACTATGGCTACACCTTC.

V and J are TRBV3-1 (or the pseudogene TRBV3-2) and TRBJ2-5; 8 bases fit TRBD1. Germline assignment: CDR1 LGHDT and CDR2 YNNKEL (reference sequence). The CDR3 is made up of 16 amino acids. Unmatched junction bases numbered 9, after V lost 2 bases and J lost 4 bases. CDR3 residues: CASSQFRETGVETQYF. CDR3 nucleotide sequence: TGTGCCAGCAGCCAATTTAGGGAGACAGGGGTAGAGACCCAGTACTTC.

The chain employs TRBV27 and TRBJ2-3; D is undetermined. The CDR3 has 13 residues. Per the germline V gene, CDR1 is MNHEY and CDR2 is SMNVEV (reference sequence). Trimming took 5 bases from V and 4 from J, leaving 10 bases between them. This CDR3 reads CASSPAGPDTQYF. The CDR3, as DNA: TGTGCCAGCAGTCCCGCCGGACCAGATACGCAGTATTTT.

The chain links TRBV20-1 to TRBJ2-5, with D tentatively TRBD1 (5 bases). The V gene's germline CDR1 is DFQATT and CDR2 SNEGSKA (reference sequence). The CDR3 consists of 11 residues. The CDR3 DNA follows: TGCAGCGGACAAGTGGAAGAGACCCAGTACTTC. It specifies CSGQVEETQYF.

The chain's CDR3 is CASSYRDRWAEAFF. The CDR3 DNA reads as TGTGCCAGCAGTTACCGGGACAGGTGGGCTGAAGCTTTCTTT. This chain links TRBV28 with TRBJ1-1; the match to TRBD1 covers 8 bases. This CDR3 has 14 amino acids. The ends lost 4 bases at V and 6 bases at J; junction bases unmatched: 7. Germline V lookup: CDR1 MDHEN, CDR2 SYDVKM. The full variable domain, rest sourced from reference TRBV28 and TRBJ1-1, is DVKVTQSSRYLVKRTGEKVFLECVQDMDHENMFWYRQDPGLGLRLIYFSYDVKMKEKGDIPEGYSVSREKKERFSLILESASTNQTSMYLCASSYRDRWAEAFFGQGTRLTVV.

This chain links TRBV2 with TRBJ2-3, with D tentatively TRBD2 (6 bases). Germline assignment: CDR1 SNHLY and CDR2 FYNNEI. The CDR3 has 14 amino acids. Trimming cost V 7 bases and J 3 bases, with 14 bases left between them. In DNA form, the CDR3 reads TGTGCCAGCAAGGAGGGATTGGCGACAGATACGCAGTATTTT. Its translation: CASKEGLATDTQYF.

The chain recombines TRBV27 with TRBJ1-3, with a weak D call TRBD1 (5 bases). The CDR3 has 16 residues. Germline V gene data show CDR1 as MNHEY and CDR2 as SMNVEV (reference sequence). V dropped 8 bases and J dropped 0 bases, with 17 bases sitting between them. In DNA, the CDR3 is TGTGCCAGCTCAATGGGGGGATCTGACTCTGGAAACACCATATATTTT. This gives the protein CASSMGGSDSGNTIYF.

The chain carries TRBV4-2 and TRBJ1-1; TRBD1 matches 9 bases. J lost 6 bases, V lost 3 bases, and 11 bases had no gene match. Per germline, CDR1 LGHNA and CDR2 YNFKEQ. This CDR3 has 16 residues. The chain's CDR3 is CASSHPGQGRFAEAFF. CDR3 sequence (DNA): TGTGCCAGCAGCCATCCCGGACAGGGGCGGTTTGCTGAAGCTTTCTTT.

This sequence joins TRBV28 and TRBJ1-2; D unclear. This CDR3 is built from 14 residues. CDR1 MDHEN and CDR2 SYDVKM come from the germline V gene. V dropped 7 bases and J dropped 1 base, with 13 bases sitting between them. The CDR3 nucleotides read TGTGCCAGCACGCCGAGGGCGGTTAACTATGGCTACACCTTC. Encoded protein: CASTPRAVNYGYTF.

The genes are TRBV10-3 and TRBJ2-7; 11 nucleotides match TRBD1. The CDR3 loop spans 15 amino acids. Germline loops: CDR1 ENHRY, CDR2 SYGVKD. Trimming took 4 bases from V and 5 from J; bases not matched to a gene: 7. Written as DNA, the CDR3 is TGTGCCATCAGTGGTGGGACAGGGGGTTTTGACGAGCAGTACTTC. Its translation: CAISGGTGGFDEQYF.

V is TRBV2 and J is TRBJ1-1; D is unresolved. V lost 10 bases, J lost 1 base, and 7 bases lay in between. Germline assignment: CDR1 SNHLY and CDR2 FYNNEI. This CDR3 contains 11 residues. The CDR3 protein is CATRWNTEAFF. CDR3 in DNA: TGTGCCACCCGGTGGAACACTGAAGCTTTCTTT.

The CDR3 DNA sequence: TGTGCCAGTAGCACCAGCATAGCGGATTTCTACGAGCAGTACTTC. As protein: CASSTSIADFYEQYF. The V call is TRBV19, the J call TRBJ2-7; weak D call: TRBD2 (6 bases). Germline loops: CDR1 LNHDA, CDR2 SQIVND (reference sequence). The V end lost 6 bases, the J end lost 3 bases, and 18 bases lay between the germline ends. CDR3 length equals 15 residues.

V usage is TRBV27 and J usage is TRBJ1-1; TRBD1 matches 10 bases. Unmatched junction bases numbered 8, after V lost 5 bases and J lost 5 bases. The germline gives CDR1 MNHEY, CDR2 SMNVEV (reference sequence). This CDR3 is 15 amino acids long. In DNA form, the CDR3 reads TGTGCCAGCAGTAAACCGGGACAGGGGAAAACTGAAGCTTTCTTT. Its protein is CASSKPGQGKTEAFF.

J is TRBJ2-3 and V is TRBV10-1; 7 nucleotides align to TRBD1. This CDR3 has 15 residues. V trimming: 4 bases; J trimming: 1 base; junction bases outside the gene matches: 5. Germline V CDR1 and CDR2: WNHNN, SYGVQD (reference sequence). This chain's CDR3 is CASSGQGYGTDTQYF. CDR3 nucleotides: TGCGCCAGCAGTGGACAGGGATATGGCACAGATACGCAGTATTTT.

This chain links TRBV4-1 with TRBJ2-3, with D unclear. The germline gives CDR1 MGHRA, CDR2 YSYEKL. The V gene lost 2 bases and the J gene lost 4 bases, with 10 bases spanning the gap. The CDR3 spans 14 residues. CDR3 coding DNA: TGCGCCAGCAGCCAACGCGGAACCGCAGATACGCAGTATTTT. Protein sequence: CASSQRGTADTQYF.

The chain combines TRBV15 with TRBJ2-3; 12 bases agree with TRBD2. CDR3 length: 16 residues. With V trimmed by 1 base and J by 5 bases, 4 bases remained unmatched. CDR1 and CDR2 (germline): LNHNV, YYDKDF (reference sequence). CDR3 sequence (DNA): TGTGCCACCAGCAGAGGACTAGCGGGAGAGGGAGATACGCAGTATTTT. Its protein is CATSRGLAGEGDTQYF.

CDR3 amino acids: CASSENRGAPPGAFF. The CDR3 DNA is TGTGCCAGCAGTGAGAACCGGGGGGCCCCCCCCGGAGCTTTCTTT. This chain uses TRBV2 with TRBJ1-1, with D possibly matching TRBD1 (6 bases). This CDR3 is 15 amino acids long. Germline V gene sequence: CDR1 SNHLY, CDR2 FYNNEI. Trimming took 3 bases from V and 10 from J, leaving 21 bases between them.

The chain is built from TRBV5-6 and TRBJ1-1; 7 positions match TRBD1. V dropped 2 bases and J dropped 1; count of bases not matched to a gene: 2. The CDR3 runs to 14 residues. From germline, CDR1 is SGHDT and CDR2 YYEEEE. This chain's CDR3 is CASSFRQGNTEAFF. CDR3 nucleotide sequence: TGTGCCAGCAGCTTCAGACAGGGGAACACTGAAGCTTTCTTT.

The chain recombines TRBV19 with TRBJ2-1; D not resolved. The V gene lost 4 bases and the J gene lost 1 base, with 8 bases spanning the gap. CDR3 size: 14 residues. Germline lookup yields CDR1 LNHDA and CDR2 SQIVND (reference sequence). CDR3 in amino acids: CASSTVGSYNEQFF. In DNA, the CDR3 is TGTGCCAGTAGTACCGTCGGGTCCTACAATGAGCAGTTCTTC.

The chain carries TRBV27 and TRBJ2-7; possible D gene TRBD1, 5 bases. V lost 6 bases, J lost 5 bases, and 20 bases lay in between. The CDR3 length is 15 residues. Germline CDR1 MNHEY, CDR2 SMNVEV (reference sequence). The CDR3 loop is CASSPSREPLNEQYF. CDR3 in DNA: TGTGCCAGCAGCCCATCCAGGGAACCACTCAACGAGCAGTACTTC.

The gene calls are TRBV30 and TRBJ2-5; D is unclear. The CDR3 extends over 11 amino acids. Trimming took off 8 bases at V and 1 base at J, with 8 bases between the two ends. Germline values: CDR1 GTSNPN, CDR2 SVGIG (reference sequence). As DNA, the CDR3 is TGTGCCGGAGCATCCCAAGAGACCCAGTACTTC. The encoded protein is CAGASQETQYF.

V is TRBV9 and J is TRBJ2-1; the match to TRBD2 covers 14 bases. The V gene end was trimmed by 4 bases and the J gene end by 4 bases; junction bases not matched to a gene: 4. Germline assignment: CDR1 SGDLS and CDR2 YYNGEE. The CDR3 length is 16 residues. CDR3 DNA sequence: TGTGCCAGCAGCTATGGACTAGCGGGAGGATACAATGAGCAGTTCTTC. As protein: CASSYGLAGGYNEQFF.

This chain connects TRBV29-1 to TRBJ2-3; 10 bases match TRBD2. V shed 6 bases, J shed 6 bases, and the junction held 6 bases outside the gene matches. Per germline, CDR1 SQVTM and CDR2 ANQGSEA. This CDR3 has 13 residues. The CDR3 DNA reads TGCAGCGTCTCAGCGGGGGGGCATGATACGCAGTATTTT. Encoded protein: CSVSAGGHDTQYF.

The gene calls are TRBV7-3 and TRBJ1-5; D not certain. The CDR3 is made up of 13 amino acids. Germline assignment: CDR1 SGHTA and CDR2 FQGTGA. Trimming removed 0 bases at V and 7 bases at J, with 7 bases between. The chain's CDR3 is CASSLTPGQPQHF. CDR3 nucleotide sequence: TGTGCCAGCAGCTTAACTCCCGGACAGCCCCAGCATTTT.